A selection of T cell receptor beta chains follows, all from one sample in a study of OX40 agonist ivuxolimab in advanced cancers. The assay was immunoSEQ multiplex PCR, and TCRdb's table has in-frame clones only and misses some. In the table there are around 80,000 clones, roughly 90% of which are singletons. Sequencing used CD4+ or CD8+ T cells sorted from blood, obtained in a trial of the OX40 agonist ivuxolimab. The origin of the receptors is an adult with an advanced solid tumor such as melanoma, head and neck, liver or kidney cancer. Both conserved end residues are part of each CDR3. A D gene is named only where the DNA matches it firmly. Size is omitted from some rows. Given values are once, few, many or a class for expanded clones.

NA TRBJ2-3 TRBV9 15 NA TGTGCCAGCAGCGGCTGGGGTGTGGGCACAGATACGCAGTATTTT CASSGWGVGTDTQYF
NA TRBJ1-3 TRBV5-5 13 NA TGTGCCAGCAGCCCTCGATTGGGAAACACCATATATTTT CASSPRLGNTIYF
TRBD1 TRBJ1-5 TRBV30 16 NA TGTGCCTGGAGTGTAGGAACAGGGGGCCGGGTTGGGGCCCAGCATTTT CAWSVGTGGRVGAQHF
TRBD1 TRBJ2-3 TRBV2 14 NA TGTGCCAGCAGGGTAGGACAGGTCTCAGATACGCAGTATTTT CASRVGQVSDTQYF
TRBD1 TRBJ1-1 TRBV27 15 NA TGTGCCAGCAGTGCCCGCTCGACAGGGGTCACTGAAGCTTTCTTT CASSARSTGVTEAFF
TRBD2 TRBJ2-7 TRBV5-1 17 NA TGCGCCAGCAGCCCGCGCCCTAGCGGGAGGAAGACCTACGAGCAGTACTTC CASSPRPSGRKTYEQYF
NA TRBJ1-4 TRBV2 11 once TGTGCCAGCAGTGGTGTTCCGGGTCATGTTTTT CASSGVPGHVF
TRBD2 TRBJ2-7 TRBV6-1 14 NA TGTGCCAGCAGGGCCGGGACTAGCACCTACGAGCAGTACTTC CASRAGTSTYEQYF
NA TRBJ1-5 TRBV19 16 medium-sized TGTGCCAGTAGTAAGGAAGAGGGGGGGCCGAATCAGCCCCAGCATTTT CASSKEEGGPNQPQHF
TRBD2 TRBJ2-1 TRBV6-1 15 NA TGTGCCAGCCATACCGGGACTAGGCCCGACAATGAGCAGTTCTTC CASHTGTRPDNEQFF
TRBD1 TRBJ1-2 TRBV6-5 15 NA TGTGCCAGCAGTTACCGCTTGGACAGGGTAGCCGGCTACACCTTC CASSYRLDRVAGYTF
NA TRBJ2-3 TRBV5-1 18 NA TGCGCCAGCAGCTTGGCTGGCGGCTTGGGCCGCTTCACAGATACGCAGTATTTT CASSLAGGLGRFTDTQYF
NA TRBJ1-1 TRBV11-3 12 few TGTGCCAGCAGAGGACAGAACACTGAAGCTTTCTTT CASRGQNTEAFF
NA TRBJ2-3 TRBV9 14 NA TGTGCCAGCAGCGTAGAGGTGGAGGCAGATACGCAGTATTTT CASSVEVEADTQYF
TRBD1 TRBJ1-1 TRBV5-6 14 NA TGTGCCAGCAGCGCTACAGGGGGGAGAACTGAAGCTTTCTTT CASSATGGRTEAFF
NA TRBJ2-1 TRBV28 13 NA TGTGCCAGCAGTGGCCTCACCTACAATGAGCAGTTCTTC CASSGLTYNEQFF
TRBD2 TRBJ2-3 TRBV9 15 NA TGTGCCAGCAGCACCAGAGCGGGGGGGCAAGATACGCAGTATTTT CASSTRAGGQDTQYF
TRBD1 TRBJ1-2 TRBV15 16 NA TGTGCCACCAGCAGTGATGAGACAGGGGTATTCTATGGCTACACCTTC CATSSDETGVFYGYTF
TRBD1 TRBJ1-5 TRBV7-6 15 NA TGTGCCAGCAGCTTAGGGACAGGGGAGGACCAGCCCCAGCATTTT CASSLGTGEDQPQHF
NA TRBJ2-4 TRBV6-5 10 NA TGTGCCAGCAGCACCGGGTCCCACAGCTTC CASSTGSHSF
NA TRBJ2-2 TRBV10-2 19 NA TGCGCCAGCAGTGAGTTTACCCAAGGGCTCGGTGCGAACACCGGGGAGCTGTTTTTT CASSEFTQGLGANTGELFF
TRBD2 TRBJ2-7 TRBV14 14 NA TGTGCCAGCAGCCAAAGTCTAGCGGGAGGCGAGCAGTACTTC CASSQSLAGGEQYF
TRBD2 TRBJ2-3 TRBV7-9 15 NA TGTGCCAGCAGCCCCAGCGGGAGGGCCGGGGATACGCAGTATTTT CASSPSGRAGDTQYF
TRBD1 TRBJ1-2 TRBV28 15 NA TGTGCCAGCAGTCTGACAGGGGGCCAGGGCTATGGCTACACCTTC CASSLTGGQGYGYTF
TRBD2 TRBJ2-1 TRBV4-2 16 once TGTGCCAGCAGCCCGAGGGCAGCGGGAGGGTTGGATGAGCAGTTCTTC CASSPRAAGGLDEQFF
NA TRBJ2-3 TRBV28 13 NA TGTGCCAGCAGTTTGGGGGGCACAGATACGCAGTATTTT CASSLGGTDTQYF
NA TRBJ2-7 TRBV29-1 15 NA TGCAGCGCTAAAACCACGGGACGGGGTCGCTACGAGCAGTACTTC CSAKTTGRGRYEQYF
TRBD1 TRBJ1-2 TRBV19 15 once TGTGCCAGTAGTCTACAGGGACAGGCTAACTATGGCTACACCTTC CASSLQGQANYGYTF
NA TRBJ2-7 TRBV5-1 11 NA TGCGCCAGCAGCTTCAACTACGAGCAGTACTTC CASSFNYEQYF
NA TRBJ1-4 TRBV18 16 NA TGTGCCAGCTCACCACCGGGGAGGGTAGAGGATGAAAAACTGTTTTTT CASSPPGRVEDEKLFF
TRBD2 TRBJ2-3 TRBV30 13 NA TGTGCCGGATGCAAGGGAGGGACAGATACGCAGTATTTT CAGCKGGTDTQYF
NA TRBJ2-2 TRBV28 17 NA TGTGCCAGCAGTTTGGGTTTAGACACCTCGGGGACCGGGGAGCTGTTTTTT CASSLGLDTSGTGELFF
NA TRBJ2-3 TRBV5-1 13 NA TGCGCCAGCAGCCCTAGCATCGCAGATACGCAGTATTTT CASSPSIADTQYF